This TCR beta chain was retrieved from a study of cytomegalovirus exposure and HLA in healthy donors. Notes on the study in general: Overall, around 160 TCR beta chains were annotated as cytomegalovirus-associated.

TCRdb's copy holds only in-frame clones and misses some; the assay was immunoSEQ multiplex PCR. The data show a few hundred thousand clones, over 75% seen once. With regard to this clone: Antigen unknown.

This sequence was found in a woman aged 18-30 years in good health and CMV-seronegative. The specimen sequenced was PBMCs.

The CDR3 spells CASSLSTGQPQHF. CDR3 DNA: TGTGCCAGCAGTTTATCCACAGGGCAGCCCCAGCATTTT. The genes are TRBV27 and TRBJ1-5; tentative D call: TRBD1 (6 bases). The germline gives CDR1 MNHEY, CDR2 SMNVEV (reference sequence). Trimming stripped 0 bases from V and 7 bases from J, with 7 bases between. The CDR3 contains 13 residues.